A selection of T cell receptor beta chains follows, all from one sample in a study of T cell responses to AZD1222 COVID-19 vaccine. Measured with immunoSEQ multiplex PCR; TCRdb has only the in-frame clones, and not every one. The profile shows around 88,000 clones, over 75% of them singletons. Material: peripheral blood, obtained on day 0 of AZD1222 vaccination. These receptors were taken from an adult in good health. Both conserved end residues are trimmed from each CDR3. Each record gives: J gene, V gene, CDR3 protein.

J: TRBJ1-1
V: TRBV28
CDR3: ASRPGQPNTEAF

J: TRBJ2-5
V: TRBV27
CDR3: ASSSQGRGGETQY

J: TRBJ2-7
V: TRBV4-1
CDR3: ASSQEQGGSYEQY

J: TRBJ2-1
V: TRBV7-9
CDR3: ASSLKGQGVQF

J: TRBJ2-1
V: TRBV2
CDR3: ASSEALGSRWRNEQF

J: TRBJ2-2
V: TRBV5-5
CDR3: ASSLFVDTGELF

J: TRBJ2-7
V: TRBV10-2
CDR3: ASSTGTDDEQY

J: TRBJ2-6
V: TRBV7-2
CDR3: ASSLVVSGANVLT

J: TRBJ1-2
V: TRBV6-5
CDR3: ASSYSTRGGYT

J: TRBJ1-3
V: TRBV29-1
CDR3: SVGRGASSGNTIY

J: TRBJ2-2
V: TRBV7-2
CDR3: ASGTGGTGELF

J: TRBJ1-3
V: TRBV7-9
CDR3: ASSLGVGNTIY

J: TRBJ2-2
V: TRBV7-3
CDR3: ASSLLNTGGLGGELF

J: TRBJ1-1
V: TRBV15
CDR3: ATSRGRAGTEAF

J: TRBJ2-1
V: TRBV10-3
CDR3: AFRSGNEQF

J: TRBJ2-1
V: TRBV27
CDR3: ASSFGHEQF

J: TRBJ2-2
V: TRBV20-1
CDR3: SANELAGGPKVGELF

J: TRBJ1-5
V: TRBV7-8
CDR3: ASSLYRTGNQPQH

J: TRBJ2-2
V: TRBV28
CDR3: ASSQPGSIGELF

J: TRBJ1-5
V: TRBV27
CDR3: ASNRTGANQPQH

J: TRBJ1-4
V: TRBV27
CDR3: ASSMTRAAEKLF

J: TRBJ1-3
V: TRBV7-2
CDR3: ASSFSGTGPSSGNTIY

J: TRBJ2-3
V: TRBV7-6
CDR3: ASSFPGTDTQY

J: TRBJ2-1
V: TRBV29-1
CDR3: SVAGLAGMNEQF

J: TRBJ1-2
V: TRBV21-1
CDR3: ASSKANLDRTLYGYT

J: TRBJ1-2
V: TRBV29-1
CDR3: SVAGNGGYT

J: TRBJ1-1
V: TRBV7-2
CDR3: ASSWDRWNTEAF

J: TRBJ1-5
V: TRBV28
CDR3: ANGISSQPQH

J: TRBJ1-2
V: TRBV28
CDR3: ASRTQGYGYT

J: TRBJ1-2
V: TRBV28
CDR3: ASSLGQNYGYT

J: TRBJ2-3
V: TRBV14
CDR3: ATEASGSDTQY

J: TRBJ2-6
V: TRBV10-1
CDR3: AVPPLVRGPCGANVLT